This T cell receptor beta chain was sequenced during a study of blood T cell repertoires in COVID-19. This CDR3 spans 14 amino acids. Deletions cut 4 bases from V and 0 bases from J, with 8 bases between. Per germline, CDR1 SGHRS and CDR2 YFSETQ. Produced via immunoSEQ multiplex PCR; TCRdb's table is partial and in-frame only. The sample holds 40,000 to 50,000 clones; around 87% are singletons and the top ten take around 2%. Sequenced: peripheral blood. The source is a woman over 75 with COVID-19, enrolled during active disease. The J gene is TRBJ1-3, the V gene TRBV5-1; D remains ambiguous. The CDR3 protein is CASSDRVSGNTIYF. In DNA, the CDR3 is TGCGCCAGCAGCGACCGGGTCTCTGGAAACACCATATATTTT.